The clone carrying this T cell receptor (beta chain) was counted ten times or more. TCRdb reprocessed the 5' RACE reads with MiXCR, giving one entry per CDR3 protein. The table includes 320,000 or so distinct CDR3 sequences, approximately 8% detected once. The sample comes from a study of T cells after yellow fever vaccination. This CDR3 spans 13 amino acids. Trimming took off 5 bases at V and 5 bases at J, with 12 bases between the two ends. Here the sequenced sample was PBMCs, taken 45 days after the first yellow fever vaccination. The source of this sequence is a man younger than 35 who received the YFV17D yellow fever vaccine. The V gene is TRBV12-3 or TRBV12-4, the J gene TRBJ2-5, with D perhaps given as TRBD1 or TRBD2 (5 bases each). The CDR3 DNA sequence: TGTGCCAGCAGTACCTGGGACGCGGAGACCCAGTACTTC. Translated, it gives CASSTWDAETQYF.